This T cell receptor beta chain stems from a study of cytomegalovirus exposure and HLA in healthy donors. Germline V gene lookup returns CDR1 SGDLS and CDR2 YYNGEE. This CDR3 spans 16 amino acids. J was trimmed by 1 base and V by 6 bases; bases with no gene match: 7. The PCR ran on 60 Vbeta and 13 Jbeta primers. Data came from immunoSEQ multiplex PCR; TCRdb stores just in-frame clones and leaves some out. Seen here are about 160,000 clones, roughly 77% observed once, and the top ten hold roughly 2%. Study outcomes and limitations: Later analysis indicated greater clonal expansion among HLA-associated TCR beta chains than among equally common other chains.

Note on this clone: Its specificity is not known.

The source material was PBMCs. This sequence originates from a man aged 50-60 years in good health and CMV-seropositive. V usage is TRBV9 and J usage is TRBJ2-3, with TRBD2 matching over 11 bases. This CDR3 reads CASTPQTSGGTDTQYF. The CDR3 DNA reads TGTGCCAGCACTCCGCAGACTAGCGGGGGCACAGATACGCAGTATTTT. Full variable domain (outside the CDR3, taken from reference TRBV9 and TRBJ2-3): DSGVTQTPKHLITATGQRVTLRCSPRSGDLSVYWYQQSLDQGLQFLIQYYNGEERAKGNILERFSAQQFPDLHSELNLSSLELGDSALYFCASTPQTSGGTDTQYFGPGTRLTVL.